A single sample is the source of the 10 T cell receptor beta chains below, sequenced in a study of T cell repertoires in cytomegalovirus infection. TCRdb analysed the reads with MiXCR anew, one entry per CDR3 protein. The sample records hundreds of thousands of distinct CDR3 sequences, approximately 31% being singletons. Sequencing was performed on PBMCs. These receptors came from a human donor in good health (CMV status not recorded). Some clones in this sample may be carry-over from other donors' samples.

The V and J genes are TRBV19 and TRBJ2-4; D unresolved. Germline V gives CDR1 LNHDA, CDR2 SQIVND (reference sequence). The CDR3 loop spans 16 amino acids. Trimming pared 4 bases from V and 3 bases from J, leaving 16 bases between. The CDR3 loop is CASSTDRPPGKNIQYF. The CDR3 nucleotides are TGTGCCAGTAGTACCGACCGACCTCCTGGCAAAAACATTCAGTACTTC.

The CDR3: CASSSDTPGTEAFF. CDR3 nucleotides: TGCGCCAGCAGCTCGGACACCCCCGGGACTGAAGCTTTCTTT. This rearrangement joins TRBV5-1 to TRBJ1-1; TRBD1 might be the D (5 bases). Germline CDR1 SGHRS, CDR2 YFSETQ. Trimming pared 3 bases from V and 5 bases from J, leaving 14 bases between. The CDR3 runs 14 residues.

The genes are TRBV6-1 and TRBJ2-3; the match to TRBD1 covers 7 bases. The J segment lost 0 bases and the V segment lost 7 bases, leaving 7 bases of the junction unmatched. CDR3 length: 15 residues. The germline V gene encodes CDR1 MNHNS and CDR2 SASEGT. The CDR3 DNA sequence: TGTGCCAGCACCCCCGGGACAGAGAGCACAGATACGCAGTATTTT. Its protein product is CASTPGTESTDTQYF.

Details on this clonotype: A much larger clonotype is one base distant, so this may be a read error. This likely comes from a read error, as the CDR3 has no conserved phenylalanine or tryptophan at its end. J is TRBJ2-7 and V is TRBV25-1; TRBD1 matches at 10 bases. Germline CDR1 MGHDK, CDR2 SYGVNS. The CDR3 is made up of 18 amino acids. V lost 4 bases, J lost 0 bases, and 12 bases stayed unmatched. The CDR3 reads CASSAPGTGVGSSYEQYL. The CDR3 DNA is TGTGCCAGCAGTGCACCCGGGACAGGGGTGGGGAGCTCCTACGAGCAGTACTTA.

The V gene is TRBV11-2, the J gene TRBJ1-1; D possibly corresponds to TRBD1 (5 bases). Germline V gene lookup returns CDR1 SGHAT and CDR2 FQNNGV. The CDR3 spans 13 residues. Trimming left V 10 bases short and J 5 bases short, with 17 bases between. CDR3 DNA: TGTGCCATTCTCGACGAGGGGCGTACTGAAGCTTTCTTT. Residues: CAILDEGRTEAFF.

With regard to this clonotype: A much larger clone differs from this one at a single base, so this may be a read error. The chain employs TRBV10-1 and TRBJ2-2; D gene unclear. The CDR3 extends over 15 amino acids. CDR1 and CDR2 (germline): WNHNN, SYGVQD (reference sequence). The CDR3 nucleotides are TGCGCCAGCGGTGACTTGCCATTCGGCACCGGGGAGCTGTTTTTT. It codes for CASGDLPFGTGELFF.

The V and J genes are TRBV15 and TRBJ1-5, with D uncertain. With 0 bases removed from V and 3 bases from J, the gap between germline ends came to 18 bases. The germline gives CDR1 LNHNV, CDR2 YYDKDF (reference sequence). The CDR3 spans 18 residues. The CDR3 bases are TGTGCCACCAGCAGAGATCCCCACATCCATGGGGACAATCAGCCCCAGCATTTT. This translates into CATSRDPHIHGDNQPQHF. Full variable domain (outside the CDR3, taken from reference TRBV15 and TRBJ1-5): DAMVIQNPRYQVTQFGKPVTLSCSQTLNHNVMYWYQQKSSQAPKLLFHYYDKDFNNEADTPDNFQSRRPNTSFCFLDIRSPGLGDTAMYLCATSRDPHIHGDNQPQHFGDGTRLSIL.

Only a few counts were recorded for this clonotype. CDR3 DNA: TGTGCCAGCAGCTTAGCGATTGCTAGCGAGAGCGATACGCAGTATTTT. This gives the protein CASSLAIASESDTQYF. The V gene is TRBV7-6, the J gene TRBJ2-3; a possible D gene is TRBD2 (6 bases). CDR1 is SGHVS, CDR2 FNYEAQ, per germline. CDR3 length: 16 residues. Between the trimmed V and J ends, which lost 0 bases and 6 bases, there was a span of 16 bases.

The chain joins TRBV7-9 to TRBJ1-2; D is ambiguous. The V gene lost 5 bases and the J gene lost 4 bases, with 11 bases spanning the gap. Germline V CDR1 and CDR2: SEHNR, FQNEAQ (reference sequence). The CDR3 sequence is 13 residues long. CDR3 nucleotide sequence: TGTGCCAGCAGCCTCGCAGCGACCTATGGCTACACCTTC. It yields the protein CASSLAATYGYTF.

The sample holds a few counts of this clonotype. The CDR3 region is CASSPLQELGTDTQYF. The DNA for the CDR3 is TGTGCCAGCAGCCCTTTACAGGAATTGGGAACAGATACGCAGTATTTT. This rearrangement joins TRBV5-6 to TRBJ2-3; a possible D gene is TRBD1 (5 bases). The V and J ends lost 4 bases and 3 bases respectively, with 18 bases between them. The CDR3 spans 16 residues. Germline loops: CDR1 SGHDT, CDR2 YYEEEE.